Shown below are 6 T cell receptor beta chains from a single sample sequenced in a study of breast tumors, draining lymph nodes, adjacent tissues. TCRdb reprocessed the multiplex PCR reads via MiXCR and lists one record per CDR3 protein. The sample has some 21,000 distinct CDR3 sequences, around 41% seen once. Sequencing was performed on breast tumor tissue. These TCRs come from a female donor with breast cancer. Some clones in this sample may be carry-over from other donors' samples.

As to this clonotype: A single base separates this from a much larger clone, so it may be a read error. The rearrangement uses TRBV9 and TRBJ2-6; D is possibly TRBD1 (6 bases). The CDR3 runs 17 residues. Germline CDR1 and CDR2: SGDLS and YYNGEE. This CDR3 reads CASSRTIGTPGATVLTF. In DNA form, the CDR3 reads TGTGCCAGCAGCCGAACCATAGGGACACCTGGGGCCACCGTCCTGACTTTC.

By sample fraction, this clonotype is medium-sized (0.01 to 0.1%). The chain carries TRBV24-1 and TRBJ2-5, with 7 nucleotides matching TRBD1. The CDR3 consists of 13 residues. Germline CDR1 is KGHDR and CDR2 is SFDVKD. Unmatched junction bases numbered 5, after V lost 7 bases and J lost 4 bases. The CDR3 nucleotides are TGTGCCACCAGGCCGACAGGGCTAGAGACCCAGTACTTC. As protein: CATRPTGLETQYF.

The chain combines TRBV29-1 with TRBJ2-7; tentative D call: TRBD2 (5 bases). The CDR3 extends over 11 amino acids. Trimming shortened V by 5 bases and J by 2 bases, and 7 bases separated the two germline ends. Per germline, CDR1 SQVTM and CDR2 ANQGSEA. The CDR3 coding sequence is TGCAGCGTTCTGGGAGCCTACGAGCAGTACTTC. This codes for CSVLGAYEQYF.

The chain recombines TRBV5-4 with TRBJ2-4, with 7 positions matching TRBD1. After removal of 3 bases from V and 0 bases from J, the junction contained 6 bases not matched to a gene. CDR1 is SGHNT and CDR2 is YYREEE in the germline V gene (reference sequence). The CDR3 contains 16 residues. DNA of the CDR3: TGTGCCAGCAGCTCCGGGACAGATCTAGCCAAAAACATTCAGTACTTC. Residues: CASSSGTDLAKNIQYF.

This clonotype has at least ten counts. The CDR3 region is CASSPLSQGFYGYTF. Here the CDR3 DNA reads TGTGCCAGCAGCCCCCTTAGCCAGGGGTTCTATGGCTACACCTTC. The rearrangement uses TRBV7-9 and TRBJ1-2; the D gene is possibly TRBD1 (6 bases). The CDR3 sequence is 15 residues long. Germline CDR1 SEHNR, CDR2 FQNEAQ (reference sequence). The ends were cut back, 5 bases at V and 4 bases at J, with 17 bases in the middle.

This clonotype was seen many times. The chain combines TRBV11-3 with TRBJ2-2; 9 bases align to TRBD1. CDR3 length: 16 residues. V dropped 5 bases and J dropped 6; count of bases not matched to a gene: 10. Germline V gene lookup returns CDR1 SGHNT and CDR2 YENEEA. CDR3 residues: CASSRTGDWSAGELFF. The CDR3 coding sequence is TGTGCCAGCAGCAGGACAGGGGATTGGTCAGCCGGGGAGCTGTTTTTT.